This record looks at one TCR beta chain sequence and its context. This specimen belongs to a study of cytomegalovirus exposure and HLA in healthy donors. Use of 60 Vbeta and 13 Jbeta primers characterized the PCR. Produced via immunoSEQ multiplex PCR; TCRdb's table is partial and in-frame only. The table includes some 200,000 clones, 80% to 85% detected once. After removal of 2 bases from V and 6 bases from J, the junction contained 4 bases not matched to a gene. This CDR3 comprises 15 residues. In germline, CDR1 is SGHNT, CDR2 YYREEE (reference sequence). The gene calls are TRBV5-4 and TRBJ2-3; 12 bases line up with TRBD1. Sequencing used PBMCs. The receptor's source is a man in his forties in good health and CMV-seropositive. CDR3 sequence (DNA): TGTGCCAGCAGCTTCGGGGACAGGGGGCTGGATACGCAGTATTTT. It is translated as CASSFGDRGLDTQYF.